The present entry profiles one TCR beta chain with its context. The entry originates in a study of blood T cell repertoires in COVID-19. Per the germline V gene, CDR1 is SGHVS and CDR2 is FQNEAQ. The CDR3 extends over 13 amino acids. The V end lost 5 bases, the J end lost 2 bases, and 10 bases lay between the germline ends. Method: immunoSEQ multiplex PCR; TCRdb's copy keeps in-frame clones and lacks some. The table shows fewer than 250,000 clones, with roughly 86% occurring only once. This clonotype was sampled from a man aged 45-65 years with acute or convalescent COVID-19. The chain links TRBV7-8 to TRBJ2-7, with D maybe TRBD2 (5 bases). Sequenced material: peripheral blood. The CDR3 protein is CASSVGVTYEQYF. The CDR3 coding sequence is TGTGCCAGCAGCGTCGGGGTTACCTACGAGCAGTACTTC.